This T cell receptor beta chain was documented in a study of blood T cell repertoires in COVID-19. Study in general: Acute-phase and convalescent COVID-19 samples originated in the United States, Italy and Spain. From T cells, B-cell-depleted T cells, or PBMCs came the material, which was cDNA or gDNA.

The V gene's germline CDR1 is LNHDA and CDR2 SQIVND (reference sequence). V was trimmed by 3 bases and J by 2 bases, leaving 11 bases between them. The CDR3 extends over 14 amino acids. Under the authors' procedure: Counts of nucleated cells, estimated from reference gene primer amplification, were obtained. The data were produced by immunoSEQ multiplex PCR, yet TCRdb's version contains in-frame clones alone and is incomplete. The V and J calls and clone size are taken from that table; D and trimming were inferred from the DNA. The repertoire includes roughly 250,000 clones, approximately 88% of them detected once, and 2% to 3% sits in the top ten.

The sequenced sample consisted of PBMCs or T cells enriched from blood (not recorded which). The TCR comes from a woman in her 30s with acute COVID-19. The V and J genes are TRBV19 and TRBJ2-7, with D unclear. Here the CDR3 reads CASSIQRQTYEQYF. The CDR3, as DNA: TGTGCCAGTAGTATTCAAAGACAAACCTACGAGCAGTACTTC.